The 21 T cell receptor beta chains presented below share a single source sample, sequenced in a study of beta chain features in type 1 diabetes (dated by TCRdb to about 2018). Receptor libraries were prepared by the immunoSEQ multiplex PCR assay. The entire amount of isolated RNA was reverse transcribed using the High Capacity cDNA Reverse Transcription Kit, so the sequenced TCRB transcripts were expressed ones. TCRdb took this table from immuneACCESS and kept in-frame rearrangements with V and J called. Such tables lack part of the clones; where checked against another copy, unresolved V genes explain under half of the gap, and the rest is unexplained. This sample lists 600,000 to 700,000 clones; roughly 12% were detected once. Roughly 0.022% of the sample is held by the ten biggest clonotypes. The antigens these receptors bind are not known. What the research found in general, with its limitations: A moderate but significant shortening of TCRB CDR3 length was observed in type 1 diabetes patients in all four CD4+ subsets.

The sample consisted of naive CD4+ T cells from blood. This specimen's cell subset or site label, interpreted: true naive CD4+ T cells. The source is a man in his late teens or twenties with type 1 diabetes.

CDR3 bases: TGTGCCAGTCCGGGATACAATTCACCCCTCCACTTT. As protein: CASPGYNSPLHF. The J gene is TRBJ1-6, the V gene TRBV6-4; D is unclear. The V and J ends lost 9 bases and 7 bases respectively, with 10 bases between them. The CDR3 covers 12 residues. Per the germline V gene, CDR1 is MRHNA and CDR2 is SNTAGT.

CDR3: CASSTTREGNTEAFF. Written as DNA, the CDR3 is TGTGCCAGCAGCACCACGAGGGAGGGTAACACTGAAGCTTTCTTT. This rearrangement joins TRBV7-2 to TRBJ1-1; D gene unclear. Trimming took off 5 bases at V and 2 bases at J, with 15 bases between the two ends. Germline V gene sequence: CDR1 SGHTA, CDR2 FQGNSA. The CDR3 has 15 amino acids. Full variable domain (missing parts from reference TRBV7-2 and TRBJ1-1): GAGVSQSPSNKVTEKGKDVELRCDPISGHTALYWYRQSLGQGLEFLIYFQGNSAPDKSGLPSDRFSAERTGGSVSTLTIQRTQQEDSAVYLCASSTTREGNTEAFFGQGTRLTVV.

The chain uses TRBV4-2 and TRBJ1-6, with D possibly being TRBD1 (5 bases). Germline CDR1 LGHNA, CDR2 YNFKEQ. Trimming removed 1 base at V and 7 bases at J, with 8 bases between. The CDR3 totals 14 residues. The DNA for the CDR3 is TGTGCCAGCAGCCAAGGGACAAAGAATTCACCCCTCCACTTT. Translating it yields CASSQGTKNSPLHF.

This clone was counted a few times. V usage is TRBV18 and J usage is TRBJ2-5; possibly TRBD1 for D (6 bases). CDR3 length: 16 residues. Germline V lookup: CDR1 KGHSH, CDR2 LQKENI. Trimming took off 3 bases at V and 7 bases at J, with 21 bases between the two ends. This CDR3 is CASSPPGALIGGTQYF. CDR3 nucleotides: TGTGCCAGCTCACCTCCAGGGGCTCTCATCGGTGGGACCCAGTACTTC.

This chain connects TRBV6-6 to TRBJ1-5; maybe TRBD1 (6 bases). CDR3 size: 13 residues. Germline assignment: CDR1 MNHNY and CDR2 SVGAGI (reference sequence). The ends were cut back, 2 bases at V and 6 bases at J, with 8 bases in the middle. This CDR3 is CASSYIQGQPQHF. In nucleotides, the CDR3 is TGTGCCAGCAGTTACATACAGGGTCAGCCCCAGCATTTT.

The chain has TRBV9 and TRBJ2-7, with TRBD1 matching 8 bases. CDR3 size: 14 residues. V was pared by 0 bases and J by 3 bases, with 2 bases of the junction left unmatched. The V gene's germline CDR1 is SGDLS and CDR2 YYNGEE. CDR3 protein: CASSVAGQVYEQYF. CDR3 coding DNA: TGTGCCAGCAGCGTAGCGGGACAGGTCTACGAGCAGTACTTC.

The CDR3 DNA reads as TGTGCCAGCAGTTTAGAGCCAGGGGACAATGAGCAGTTCTTC. It is translated as CASSLEPGDNEQFF. The chain joins TRBV28 to TRBJ2-1, with D tentatively TRBD1 (6 bases). The CDR3 is 14 amino acids. V was trimmed by 2 bases and J by 5 bases, leaving 10 bases between them. Looked up from germline, CDR1 is MDHEN and CDR2 is SYDVKM.

This clone was counted only a few times. This chain joins TRBV28 and TRBJ2-4; D call uncertain. Per germline, CDR1 MDHEN and CDR2 SYDVKM. Trimming pared 6 bases from V and 5 bases from J, leaving 11 bases between. The CDR3 consists of 13 residues. The CDR3 DNA sequence: TGTGCCAGCAGCCCTGGGTCCCAAAACATTCAGTACTTC. Its translation is CASSPGSQNIQYF.

In this sample, this clone turned up a few times. The J gene is TRBJ2-4, the V gene TRBV6-1; D gene unclear. Germline loops: CDR1 MNHNS, CDR2 SASEGT. The CDR3 extends over 15 amino acids. Trimming took 0 bases from V and 0 from J, leaving 6 bases between them. The CDR3 DNA reads TGTGCCAGCAGTGAAGCGTCGGTAGCCAAAAACATTCAGTACTTC. This sequence encodes CASSEASVAKNIQYF.

This clone was counted only a few times. Other DNA sequences of this sample code for an identical CDR3. The chain joins TRBV18 to TRBJ2-1, with 7 bases that match TRBD1. There are 15 residues in the CDR3. Trimming at V came to 3 bases and at J to 3 bases, leaving 5 bases not matched to a gene. From germline, CDR1 is KGHSH and CDR2 LQKENI. The DNA for the CDR3 is TGTGCCAGCTCACCGGGGCAGGGGGACTACAATGAGCAGTTCTTC. This sequence encodes CASSPGQGDYNEQFF.

This clone was picked up a small number of times. The chain combines TRBV30 with TRBJ1-5; D is unclear. V shed 3 bases and J shed 2 bases, with 14 bases lying between them. Germline values: CDR1 GTSNPN, CDR2 SVGIG (reference sequence). This CDR3 is 15 amino acids long. The CDR3 sequence: CAWRPAPGGNQPQHF. CDR3 coding DNA: TGTGCCTGGAGACCCGCCCCGGGTGGCAATCAGCCCCAGCATTTT.

As regards this clone: Other DNA sequences within the sample encode an identical CDR3. The chain links TRBV19 to TRBJ1-5, with 7 bases fitting TRBD1. The CDR3 covers 14 residues. The germline V gene has CDR1 LNHDA and CDR2 SQIVND (reference sequence). V shed 6 bases, J shed 2 bases, and the junction held 4 bases outside the gene matches. CDR3 amino acids: CASSLGQGNQPQHF. The CDR3 nucleotides are TGTGCCAGTAGCCTAGGACAGGGCAATCAGCCCCAGCATTTT.

V and J are TRBV5-1 and TRBJ2-3; 9 bases are shared with TRBD1. Trimming at V came to 1 base and at J to 1 base, leaving 4 bases not matched to a gene. CDR3 length equals 16 residues. The V gene's germline CDR1 is SGHRS and CDR2 YFSETQ. This chain's CDR3 is CASSLTGGAGTDTQYF. CDR3 DNA: TGCGCCAGCAGCTTGACAGGGGGCGCGGGCACAGATACGCAGTATTTT.

The V and J genes are TRBV5-6 and TRBJ1-6; 7 positions match TRBD1. CDR3 size: 15 residues. Trimming took 0 bases from V and 10 from J; bases not matched to a gene: 7. Germline CDR1 reads SGHDT; CDR2 reads YYEEEE. The CDR3 DNA reads as TGTGCCAGCAGCTTGGCCGGCAGGGGGGACTCACCCCTCCACTTT. This gives the protein CASSLAGRGDSPLHF.

This clone showed up just a few times. The chain is built from TRBV30 and TRBJ1-2; D remains ambiguous. V lost 0 bases and J lost 1, with 6 bases in between. Germline V gene lookup returns CDR1 GTSNPN and CDR2 SVGIG (reference sequence). This CDR3 contains 13 residues. The CDR3 sequence is CAWSVSLNYGYTF. The CDR3 DNA reads TGTGCCTGGAGTGTATCCCTTAACTATGGCTACACCTTC. The whole variable domain, filled in from reference TRBV30 and TRBJ1-2, reads SQTIHQWPATLVQPVGSPLSLECTVEGTSNPNLYWYRQAAGRGLQLLFYSVGIGQISSEVPQNLSASRPQDRQFILSSKKLLLSDSGFYLCAWSVSLNYGYTFGSGTRLTVV.

The chain couples TRBV29-1 to TRBJ1-2; D unresolved. Trimming took off 6 bases at V and 4 bases at J, with 15 bases between the two ends. Germline lookup yields CDR1 SQVTM and CDR2 ANQGSEA. The CDR3 runs 13 residues. The chain's CDR3 is CSVVGGESYGYTF. The CDR3 DNA sequence: TGCAGCGTCGTCGGAGGAGAGAGCTATGGCTACACCTTC.

This clone was counted only a few times. The chain is built from TRBV29-1 and TRBJ2-3, with D hard to call. Germline V gene data show CDR1 as SQVTM and CDR2 as ANQGSEA. The CDR3 is 13 amino acids. V gave up 8 bases and J gave up 0 bases, with 12 bases separating them. The CDR3 here is CSPRSLSTDTQYF. CDR3 DNA: TGCAGCCCACGGAGCCTTAGCACAGATACGCAGTATTTT.

The chain has TRBV2 and TRBJ2-3; 9 bases align to TRBD2. Germline lookup yields CDR1 SNHLY and CDR2 FYNNEI. The CDR3 covers 16 residues. V gave up 1 base and J gave up 2 bases; unmatched junction bases: 4. The CDR3 coding sequence is TGTGCCAGCAGTGAAGTACCTAGCGGGACCACAGATACGCAGTATTTT. Protein: CASSEVPSGTTDTQYF.

This clone was found a few times. The rearrangement uses TRBV30 and TRBJ2-3; 8 bases fit TRBD2. Trimming took 2 bases from V and 2 from J; bases not matched to a gene: 6. Germline values: CDR1 GTSNPN, CDR2 SVGIG (reference sequence). CDR3 length: 15 residues. The CDR3, as DNA: TGTGCCTGGAGTCCCTTAGCGGGGAACACAGATACGCAGTATTTT. It yields the protein CAWSPLAGNTDTQYF.

The rearrangement links TRBV28 to TRBJ1-3; TRBD1 aligns across 8 bases. The length of the CDR3 is 20 residues. Germline V gene data show CDR1 as MDHEN and CDR2 as SYDVKM. V shed 5 bases and J 0 bases; nucleotides not matched to a gene: 18. The CDR3 spells CASSARTGSLSINSGNTIYF. CDR3 sequence (DNA): TGTGCCAGCAGTGCCCGGACAGGGAGCTTGTCTATTAACTCTGGAAACACCATATATTTT. Using reference TRBV28 and TRBJ1-3 for the parts outside the CDR3, the full variable domain is DVKVTQSSRYLVKRTGEKVFLECVQDMDHENMFWYRQDPGLGLRLIYFSYDVKMKEKGDIPEGYSVSREKKERFSLILESASTNQTSMYLCASSARTGSLSINSGNTIYFGEGSWLTVV.

V and J are TRBV5-4 and TRBJ2-5, with D unclear. V lost 0 bases and J lost 5, with 17 bases in between. Germline V gene sequence: CDR1 SGHNT, CDR2 YYREEE (reference sequence). CDR3 length equals 16 residues. The CDR3 region is CASSLEAGAHGETQYF. DNA for the CDR3: TGTGCCAGCAGCTTGGAAGCAGGCGCACACGGGGAGACCCAGTACTTC. The full variable domain, with the rest looked up from reference TRBV5-4 and TRBJ2-5, is ETGVTQSPTHLIKTRGQQVTLRCSSQSGHNTVSWYQQALGQGPQFIFQYYREEENGRGNFPPRFSGLQFPNYSSELNVNALELDDSALYLCASSLEAGAHGETQYFGPGTRLLVL.